The rows below give T cell receptor beta chains drawn from one sample of a study of T cells in Graves' hyperthyroidism and ophthalmopathy. TCRdb ran MiXCR on the multiplex PCR reads and lists one entry per CDR3 protein. The sample has about 360,000 distinct CDR3 sequences; just under 25% are singletons. Material: blood. The receptors stem from a man aged 45-65 years with Graves' hyperthyroidism. Both conserved end residues are part of each CDR3. The order of the fields is D gene, J gene, V gene, clone size, CDR3 protein, CDR3 DNA. The D gene is left open where the match is weak. Clone size is stated in some rows and not others, as once, few, many or a class when expanded.

d_gene: .
j_gene: TRBJ2-1
v_gene: TRBV28
abundance: few
CDR3aa: CASSQQPRGLNEQFF
CDR3nt: TGTGCCAGCAGTCAACAACCTCGGGGGCTGAATGAGCAGTTCTTC

d_gene: .
j_gene: TRBJ2-7
v_gene: TRBV6-1
abundance: few
CDR3aa: CASSEHQRRTPYEQYF
CDR3nt: TGTGCCAGCAGTGAACATCAGCGTCGCACCCCCTACGAGCAGTACTTC

d_gene: .
j_gene: TRBJ2-7
v_gene: TRBV11-2
abundance: .
CDR3aa: CASSDRLHEQYF
CDR3nt: TGTGCCAGTTCAGACAGGCTCCACGAGCAGTACTTC

d_gene: .
j_gene: TRBJ2-1
v_gene: TRBV11-3
abundance: .
CDR3aa: CASSFMVEDEQFF
CDR3nt: TGTGCCAGCAGCTTTATGGTGGAGGATGAGCAGTTCTTC

d_gene: .
j_gene: TRBJ2-7
v_gene: TRBV10-3
abundance: few
CDR3aa: CAISETTNYEQYF
CDR3nt: TGTGCCATCAGTGAAACTACCAACTACGAGCAGTACTTC

d_gene: TRBD2
j_gene: TRBJ2-1
v_gene: TRBV24-1
abundance: .
CDR3aa: CATSEGLAGGEQFF
CDR3nt: TGTGCCACCAGTGAAGGACTAGCGGGTGGTGAGCAGTTCTTC

d_gene: .
j_gene: TRBJ2-7
v_gene: TRBV5-1
abundance: .
CDR3aa: CASSLGLDSSYEQYF
CDR3nt: TGCGCCAGCAGCTTGGGACTGGACAGCTCCTACGAGCAGTACTTC

d_gene: .
j_gene: TRBJ2-7
v_gene: TRBV11-2
abundance: few
CDR3aa: CASRRDALTYEQYF
CDR3nt: TGTGCCAGCAGAAGGGATGCCCTCACTTACGAGCAGTACTTC

d_gene: .
j_gene: TRBJ1-5
v_gene: TRBV6-1
abundance: .
CDR3aa: CASRVGGTSGNQPQHF
CDR3nt: TGTGCCAGCAGGGTAGGGGGAACTAGTGGCAATCAGCCCCAGCATTTT

d_gene: .
j_gene: TRBJ1-5
v_gene: TRBV6-1
abundance: many
CDR3aa: CASSVASGNQPQHF
CDR3nt: TGTGCCAGCAGTGTAGCCTCCGGGAATCAGCCCCAGCATTTT

d_gene: TRBD1
j_gene: TRBJ2-5
v_gene: TRBV28
abundance: many
CDR3aa: CASTSGQGAAETQYF
CDR3nt: TGTGCCAGCACCTCGGGACAGGGGGCAGCAGAGACCCAGTACTTC

d_gene: TRBD1
j_gene: TRBJ2-7
v_gene: TRBV20-1
abundance: .
CDR3aa: CSARALGTGEYEQYF
CDR3nt: TGCAGTGCTAGAGCCCTGGGGACAGGGGAATACGAGCAGTACTTC

d_gene: .
j_gene: TRBJ2-1
v_gene: TRBV30
abundance: once
CDR3aa: CAWRRDSYNEQFF
CDR3nt: TGTGCCTGGAGGAGGGACTCCTACAATGAGCAGTTCTTC

d_gene: .
j_gene: TRBJ1-1
v_gene: TRBV11-3
abundance: many
CDR3aa: CASSFSGRWEDTEAFF
CDR3nt: TGTGCCAGCAGCTTTTCAGGGCGGTGGGAGGACACTGAAGCTTTCTTT

d_gene: .
j_gene: TRBJ2-7
v_gene: TRBV7-6
abundance: few
CDR3aa: CASSLMDTGRGEQYF
CDR3nt: TGTGCCAGCAGCTTAATGGACACGGGCCGGGGCGAGCAGTACTTC

d_gene: .
j_gene: TRBJ2-5
v_gene: TRBV20-1
abundance: .
CDR3aa: CSGTVQETQYF
CDR3nt: TGCAGTGGGACAGTCCAAGAGACCCAGTACTTC

d_gene: TRBD1
j_gene: TRBJ2-4
v_gene: TRBV6-1
abundance: few
CDR3aa: CASSEQGANIQYF
CDR3nt: TGTGCCAGCAGTGAACAGGGGGCGAACATTCAGTACTTC

d_gene: .
j_gene: TRBJ1-5
v_gene: TRBV4-2
abundance: .
CDR3aa: CASSQRAISPQHF
CDR3nt: TGTGCCAGCAGCCAAAGAGCAATCAGCCCCCAGCATTTT

d_gene: TRBD2
j_gene: TRBJ2-1
v_gene: TRBV5-1
abundance: .
CDR3aa: CASSLLAGEPLYNEQFF
CDR3nt: TGCGCCAGCAGCTTACTAGCGGGAGAGCCTCTCTACAATGAGCAGTTCTTC

d_gene: .
j_gene: TRBJ2-4
v_gene: TRBV20-1
abundance: few
CDR3aa: CSARDQSVQKNLAKNIQYF
CDR3nt: TGCAGTGCTAGAGATCAGTCGGTACAGAAAAACCTAGCCAAAAACATTCAGTACTTC

d_gene: .
j_gene: TRBJ2-3
v_gene: TRBV11-3
abundance: many
CDR3aa: CASSPRLLTQYF
CDR3nt: TGTGCCAGCAGTCCACGACTACTTACGCAGTATTTT

d_gene: TRBD1
j_gene: TRBJ1-5
v_gene: TRBV29-1
abundance: few
CDR3aa: CSVGPGDRGGLWPNQPQHF
CDR3nt: TGCAGCGTGGGACCAGGGGACAGGGGAGGACTGTGGCCTAATCAGCCCCAGCATTTT

d_gene: .
j_gene: TRBJ1-4
v_gene: TRBV15
abundance: .
CDR3aa: CATSREGRVSEKLFF
CDR3nt: TGTGCCACCAGCAGAGAGGGCAGGGTGTCTGAAAAACTGTTTTTT

d_gene: .
j_gene: TRBJ2-2
v_gene: TRBV28
abundance: .
CDR3aa: CASSPKVIVYGRNTGELFF
CDR3nt: TGTGCCAGCAGTCCAAAAGTCATTGTCTACGGGAGGAACACCGGGGAGCTGTTTTTT

d_gene: TRBD1
j_gene: TRBJ1-4
v_gene: TRBV5-8
abundance: few
CDR3aa: CASSPGGQAGEKLFF
CDR3nt: TGTGCCAGCAGCCCGGGGGGACAGGCGGGCGAAAAACTGTTTTTT

d_gene: TRBD2
j_gene: TRBJ2-1
v_gene: TRBV7-9
abundance: many
CDR3aa: CASSPVLWRERSEQFF
CDR3nt: TGTGCCAGCAGTCCAGTTCTTTGGCGGGAGCGTAGTGAGCAGTTCTTC

d_gene: TRBD2
j_gene: TRBJ2-1
v_gene: TRBV10-3
abundance: few
CDR3aa: CAISEGAGAYNEQFF
CDR3nt: TGTGCCATCAGTGAAGGGGCGGGGGCCTACAATGAGCAGTTCTTC

d_gene: .
j_gene: TRBJ1-2
v_gene: TRBV28
abundance: .
CDR3aa: CASKDSFNYGYTF
CDR3nt: TGTGCCAGCAAGGACAGCTTTAACTATGGCTACACCTTC

d_gene: TRBD1
j_gene: TRBJ2-1
v_gene: TRBV3-1
abundance: .
CDR3aa: CASSWGQPNEQFF
CDR3nt: TGTGCCAGCAGCTGGGGACAGCCCAATGAGCAGTTCTTC

d_gene: .
j_gene: TRBJ2-7
v_gene: TRBV30
abundance: few
CDR3aa: CAWSVQGALFYEQYF
CDR3nt: TGTGCCTGGAGTGTACAGGGAGCCCTATTTTACGAGCAGTACTTC

d_gene: .
j_gene: TRBJ2-2
v_gene: TRBV5-1
abundance: .
CDR3aa: CASSLTADRKTGELFF
CDR3nt: TGCGCCAGCAGCTTGACCGCCGACAGAAAAACCGGGGAGCTGTTTTTT

d_gene: .
j_gene: TRBJ1-2
v_gene: TRBV5-1
abundance: .
CDR3aa: CASSLRDPLPNGYTF
CDR3nt: TGCGCCAGCAGCTTGCGAGATCCCCTGCCCAATGGCTACACCTTC

d_gene: .
j_gene: TRBJ2-7
v_gene: TRBV28
abundance: many
CDR3aa: CASSSRGQTYEQYF
CDR3nt: TGTGCCAGCAGTTCCCGGGGCCAAACCTACGAGCAGTACTTC

d_gene: TRBD2
j_gene: TRBJ2-7
v_gene: TRBV14
abundance: .
CDR3aa: CASSRWSGTLYEQYF
CDR3nt: TGTGCCAGCAGCCGCTGGAGCGGGACCCTCTACGAGCAGTACTTC

d_gene: .
j_gene: TRBJ1-1
v_gene: TRBV15
abundance: .
CDR3aa: CATSRDLGRMNTEAFF
CDR3nt: TGTGCCACCAGCAGAGATTTAGGGAGGATGAACACTGAAGCTTTCTTT

d_gene: TRBD1
j_gene: TRBJ2-7
v_gene: TRBV11-2
abundance: few
CDR3aa: CASSSRGSSYEQYF
CDR3nt: TGTGCCAGCAGCTCCAGGGGGTCCTCCTACGAGCAGTACTTC

d_gene: .
j_gene: TRBJ2-7
v_gene: TRBV11-3
abundance: many
CDR3aa: CASSLGPTKQYF
CDR3nt: TGTGCCAGCAGCTTAGGCCCAACCAAGCAGTACTTC

d_gene: .
j_gene: TRBJ2-3
v_gene: TRBV9
abundance: .
CDR3aa: CASSVAATHTDTQYF
CDR3nt: TGTGCCAGCAGCGTAGCAGCGACTCACACAGATACGCAGTATTTT

d_gene: TRBD1
j_gene: TRBJ2-1
v_gene: TRBV28
abundance: few
CDR3aa: CASTDLRRGRNEQFF
CDR3nt: TGTGCCAGCACCGACCTACGTAGGGGGCGCAATGAGCAGTTCTTC

d_gene: TRBD1
j_gene: TRBJ1-5
v_gene: TRBV19
abundance: .
CDR3aa: CASSQTGVYSNQPQHF
CDR3nt: TGTGCCAGTAGCCAGACAGGGGTCTATAGCAATCAGCCCCAGCATTTT

d_gene: TRBD2
j_gene: TRBJ2-7
v_gene: TRBV7-2
abundance: .
CDR3aa: CASSLAAGGLEQYF
CDR3nt: TGTGCCAGCAGCTTAGCGGCGGGAGGTCTCGAGCAGTACTTC

d_gene: .
j_gene: TRBJ1-1
v_gene: TRBV2
abundance: many
CDR3aa: CASSAQGGETEAFF
CDR3nt: TGTGCCAGCAGTGCGCAGGGCGGGGAAACTGAAGCTTTCTTT

d_gene: TRBD1
j_gene: TRBJ2-1
v_gene: TRBV2
abundance: .
CDR3aa: CACGVKGQFYNEQFF
CDR3nt: TGTGCCTGCGGTGTTAAGGGACAGTTCTACAATGAGCAGTTCTTC

d_gene: TRBD2
j_gene: TRBJ2-3
v_gene: TRBV7-7
abundance: many
CDR3aa: CASSLARAGGPGDTQYF
CDR3nt: TGTGCTAGCAGCTTAGCCAGAGCGGGAGGGCCTGGAGATACGCAGTATTTT

d_gene: TRBD2
j_gene: TRBJ2-7
v_gene: TRBV20-1
abundance: many
CDR3aa: CSARLAGGSYEQYF
CDR3nt: TGCAGTGCTAGACTAGCGGGAGGCTCCTACGAGCAGTACTTC

d_gene: TRBD2
j_gene: TRBJ2-3
v_gene: TRBV7-3
abundance: few
CDR3aa: CASSSGGGADTQYF
CDR3nt: TGTGCCAGCAGCTCGGGGGGGGGCGCAGATACGCAGTATTTT

d_gene: TRBD2
j_gene: TRBJ2-7
v_gene: TRBV27
abundance: .
CDR3aa: CASSLSIAGFYEQYF
CDR3nt: TGTGCCAGCAGTTTAAGTATAGCGGGTTTCTACGAGCAGTACTTC

d_gene: .
j_gene: TRBJ2-2
v_gene: TRBV29-1
abundance: few
CDR3aa: CSVSSNANTGELFF
CDR3nt: TGCAGCGTTTCGAGCAACGCGAACACCGGGGAGCTGTTTTTT